This T cell receptor beta chain was recovered during a study of blood T cells in healthy people across ages. CDR1 MGHDK and CDR2 SYGVNS come from the germline V gene. V was pared by 1 base and J by 3 bases, with 9 bases between. The CDR3 has 14 residues. Alongside a J-beta primer mix, a sample-barcoded 5' primer served in a second PCR lasting about 7 to 12 cycles. TCRdb used MiXCR to reprocess the 5' RACE reads, holding one entry per CDR3 protein. The table includes around 940,000 distinct CDR3 sequences, roughly half detected once. This chain joins TRBV25-1 and TRBJ1-2; D is perhaps TRBD1 (5 bases). Sequencing was carried out using blood. This TCR derives from a woman aged 55 to 70 in good health. The CDR3 DNA reads TGTGCCAGCAGTGAATTCGGACAACACTATGGCTACACCTTC. It encodes CASSEFGQHYGYTF.